Sequencing of this T cell receptor beta chain was carried out in a study of cytomegalovirus exposure and HLA in healthy donors. Turning to the study itself: Across under 450 genotyped donors, roughly 85% landed in the Caucasian-associated ancestry cluster. Overall study results and limits: Immune exposure data for these donors was limited to CMV serostatus.

The CDR3 has 15 residues. Amplification used 60 Vbeta primers and 13 Jbeta primers. Clones were sequenced by immunoSEQ multiplex PCR, and TCRdb holds only the in-frame ones, with some missing. This table holds about 160,000 clones, less than 85% found once. Concerning this clone: Its specificity is unknown.

Input material: PBMCs. The V gene is TRBV21-1, the J gene TRBJ2-7; TRBD2 is taken as the D call from the table, unchecked against the DNA. TRBV21-1 is annotated as a pseudogene. This clonotype was obtained from a middle-aged man in good health and CMV-seropositive. In nucleotides, the CDR3 is TGTGCCAGCAGCAAAATAGCTAGCGGGGCCCTTGAGCAGTACTTC. Protein product: CASSKIASGALEQYF.